This T cell receptor (beta chain) was captured by sequencing in a study of T cell responses to AZD1222 COVID-19 vaccine. General observations from the study: The number of AZD1222 recipients seropositive at baseline was only five or six. Donors, mostly white British, included more females; clonal diversity was possibly underestimated. An increase in Spike-specific TCR breadth and depth was observed after two AZD1222 doses.

The table came from immunoSEQ multiplex PCR; TCRdb's copy has only in-frame clones and leaves some out. The table lists 100,000 to 120,000 clones, about 87% of them singletons. The V gene lost 5 bases and the J gene lost 0 bases, with 8 bases spanning the gap. In germline, CDR1 is SGHRS, CDR2 YFSETQ. This CDR3 is 13 amino acids long. Analyses pooled second doses at about 4 or about 12 weeks. In the case of this clone: Its antigen is not known.

Sequencing was performed on peripheral blood, taken 28 days after the second AZD1222 dose. The chain carries TRBV5-1 and TRBJ1-1; unclear D gene. The origin of this receptor is an adult who received the AZD1222 COVID-19 vaccine. Written as DNA, the CDR3 is TGCGCCAGCAGGGGCACCTTGAACACTGAAGCTTTCTTT. It yields the protein CASRGTLNTEAFF.